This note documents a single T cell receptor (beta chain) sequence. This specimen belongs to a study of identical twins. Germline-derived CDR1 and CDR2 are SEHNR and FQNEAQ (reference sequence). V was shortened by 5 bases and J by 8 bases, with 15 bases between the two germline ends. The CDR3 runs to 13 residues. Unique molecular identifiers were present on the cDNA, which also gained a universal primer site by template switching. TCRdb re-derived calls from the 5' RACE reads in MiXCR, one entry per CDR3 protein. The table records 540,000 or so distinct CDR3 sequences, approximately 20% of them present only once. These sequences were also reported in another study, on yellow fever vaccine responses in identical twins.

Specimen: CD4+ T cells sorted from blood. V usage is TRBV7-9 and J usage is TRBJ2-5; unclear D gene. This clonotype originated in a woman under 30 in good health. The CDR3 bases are TGTGCCAGCAGCCCGATGGGAACGTACACCCAGTACTTC. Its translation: CASSPMGTYTQYF.